Only a few counts were recorded for the clone carrying this T cell receptor beta chain. The antigen is not known. PCR primers comprised 60 Vbeta and 13 Jbeta primers. TCRdb keeps only in-frame clones here, not all; method: immunoSEQ multiplex PCR. The sample lists 150,000 to 200,000 clones, 65% to 80% occurring once. This CDR3 spans 15 amino acids. The germline CDR1 and CDR2 sequences are SGHDN and FVKESK. V shed 2 bases and J 3 bases; nucleotides not matched to a gene: 7. This sample was taken from a study of cytomegalovirus exposure and HLA in healthy donors. Points from the study as a whole: Among CMV-associated TCR beta chains, most appeared HLA-restricted in a later analysis.

Specimen: PBMCs. The TCR originated in a woman in her twenties or thirties in good health and CMV-seropositive. The genes are TRBV14 and TRBJ2-7; 7 positions match TRBD1. This CDR3 reads CASSQPGQLIYEQYF. Written as DNA, the CDR3 is TGTGCCAGCAGCCAACCGGGACAGCTTATCTACGAGCAGTACTTC.